What follows is one TCR beta chain and its context. Other DNA sequences in this specimen translate into the identical CDR3. This CDR3 has 15 amino acids. V lost 3 bases and J lost 1; bases outside the gene matches: 5. CDR1 SGHRS and CDR2 YFSETQ come from the germline V gene. Enrollment of patients from Seattle took place during active infection, with longitudinal follow-up. Per the original methods: Reference gene primer amplification gave estimated nucleated cell counts. The method was immunoSEQ multiplex PCR; TCRdb's version includes in-frame clones alone and lacks a portion of them. V, J and clone size derive from that table, while D and trimming were established from the DNA sequence. The sample yields over 150,000 clones, approximately 80% seen once. The sample is drawn from a study of blood T cell repertoires in COVID-19. The overall study: Material from acute and convalescent COVID-19 was sourced from the United States, Italy and Spain. The cDNA or gDNA used as material had been derived from T cells, B-cell-depleted T cells, or PBMCs.

Sequencing was done on a sample of peripheral blood. V is TRBV5-1 and J is TRBJ1-1; 8 bases fit TRBD1. This sequence originates from an elderly woman with COVID-19, enrolled during active disease. The CDR3 is CASSSGQGGNTEAFF. CDR3 in DNA: TGCGCCAGCAGCTCAGGACAGGGCGGGAACACTGAAGCTTTCTTT.